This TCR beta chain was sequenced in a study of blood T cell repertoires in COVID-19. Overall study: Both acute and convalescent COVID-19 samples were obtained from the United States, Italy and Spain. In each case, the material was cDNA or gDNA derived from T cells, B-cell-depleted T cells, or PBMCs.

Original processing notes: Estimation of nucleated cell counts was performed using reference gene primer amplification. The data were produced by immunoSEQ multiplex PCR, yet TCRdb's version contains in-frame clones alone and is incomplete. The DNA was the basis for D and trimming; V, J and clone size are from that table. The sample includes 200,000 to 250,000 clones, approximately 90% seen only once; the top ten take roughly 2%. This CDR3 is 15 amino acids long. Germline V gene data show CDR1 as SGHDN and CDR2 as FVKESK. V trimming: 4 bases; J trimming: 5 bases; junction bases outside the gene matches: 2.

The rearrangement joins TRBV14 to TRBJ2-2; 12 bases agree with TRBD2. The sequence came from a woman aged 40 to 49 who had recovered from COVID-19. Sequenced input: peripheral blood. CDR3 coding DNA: TGTGCCAGCAGCCCCGGGACTAGCGGGACCGGGGAGCTGTTTTTT. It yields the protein CASSPGTSGTGELFF.